The TCR beta chain described here comes from a study of blood T cell repertoires in COVID-19. Assay used: immunoSEQ multiplex PCR; TCRdb lists only in-frame clones, some missing. The profile covers some 180,000 clones, with around 85% appearing a single time and 6% to 6.5% taken by the ten largest. The V end was cut by 4 bases, the J end by 5 bases, with 10 bases between. The germline V gene encodes CDR1 MDHEN and CDR2 SYDVKM. CDR3 size: 13 residues. V gene TRBV28 combines with J gene TRBJ2-3, with D uncertain. What was sequenced was PBMCs or T cells enriched from blood (not recorded which). The clonotype comes from a man in his forties who had recovered from COVID-19. For the CDR3, the DNA is TGTGCCAGCAGTTCCCCGCCGGGAGATACGCAGTATTTT. Protein sequence: CASSSPPGDTQYF.